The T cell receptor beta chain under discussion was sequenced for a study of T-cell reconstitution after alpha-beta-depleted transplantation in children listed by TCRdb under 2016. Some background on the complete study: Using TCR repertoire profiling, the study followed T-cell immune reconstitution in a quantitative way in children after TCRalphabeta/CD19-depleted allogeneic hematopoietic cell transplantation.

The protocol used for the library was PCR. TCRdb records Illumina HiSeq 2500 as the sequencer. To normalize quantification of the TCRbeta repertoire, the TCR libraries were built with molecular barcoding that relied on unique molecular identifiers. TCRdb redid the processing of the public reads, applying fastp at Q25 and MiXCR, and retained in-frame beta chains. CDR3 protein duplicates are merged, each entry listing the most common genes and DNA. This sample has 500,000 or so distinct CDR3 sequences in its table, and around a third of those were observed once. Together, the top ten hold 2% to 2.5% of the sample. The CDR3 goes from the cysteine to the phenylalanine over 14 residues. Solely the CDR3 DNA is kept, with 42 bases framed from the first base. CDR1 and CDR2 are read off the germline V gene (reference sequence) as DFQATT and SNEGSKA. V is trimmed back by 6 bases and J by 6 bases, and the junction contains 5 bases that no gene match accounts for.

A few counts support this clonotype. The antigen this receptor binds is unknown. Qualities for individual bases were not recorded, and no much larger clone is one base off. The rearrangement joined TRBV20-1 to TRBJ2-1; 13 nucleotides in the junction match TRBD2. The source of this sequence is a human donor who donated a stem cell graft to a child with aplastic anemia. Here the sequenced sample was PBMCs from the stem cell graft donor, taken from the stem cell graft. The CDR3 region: CSANGLAGVNEQFF. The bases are TGCAGTGCAAACGGACTAGCGGGAGTCAATGAGCAGTTCTTC.